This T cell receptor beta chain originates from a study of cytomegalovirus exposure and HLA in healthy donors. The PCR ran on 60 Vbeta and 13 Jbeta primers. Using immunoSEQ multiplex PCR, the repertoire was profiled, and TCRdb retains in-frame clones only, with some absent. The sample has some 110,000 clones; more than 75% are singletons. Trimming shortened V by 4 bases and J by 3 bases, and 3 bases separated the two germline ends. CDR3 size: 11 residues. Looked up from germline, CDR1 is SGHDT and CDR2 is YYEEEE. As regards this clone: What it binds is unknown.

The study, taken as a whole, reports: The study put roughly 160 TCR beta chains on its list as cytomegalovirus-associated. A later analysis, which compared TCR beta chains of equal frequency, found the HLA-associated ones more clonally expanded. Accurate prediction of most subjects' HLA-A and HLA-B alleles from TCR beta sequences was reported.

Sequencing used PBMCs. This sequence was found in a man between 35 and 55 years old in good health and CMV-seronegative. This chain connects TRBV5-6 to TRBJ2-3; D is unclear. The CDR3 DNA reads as TGTGCCAGCAGCCGGACAGATACGCAGTATTTT. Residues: CASSRTDTQYF.